This T cell receptor (beta chain) was obtained from a study of kidney transplant recipient with SARS-CoV-2 infection. TCRdb analysed the reads with MiXCR anew, one entry per CDR3 protein. Of approximately 240,000 distinct CDR3 sequences in the sample, about 30% were seen once. This clonotype has a count of ten or more. Germline lookup yields CDR1 SNHLY and CDR2 FYNNEI. Germline trimming cut 3 bases from V and 4 bases from J; bases unmatched to any gene: 7. The CDR3 spans 15 residues. The sequence came from a young adult male patient who had COVID-19 and was a kidney transplant recipient. The graft donor may have contributed some T cells. V gene TRBV2 combines with J gene TRBJ1-1; 8 bases agree with TRBD1. Sequencing was performed on a blood sample, taken at baseline and around day 120 from a kidney transplant recipient. CDR3 DNA: TGTGCCAGCAGTGATTTCAGGGGGCACGGCACTGAAGCTTTCTTT. Translating gives CASSDFRGHGTEAFF.